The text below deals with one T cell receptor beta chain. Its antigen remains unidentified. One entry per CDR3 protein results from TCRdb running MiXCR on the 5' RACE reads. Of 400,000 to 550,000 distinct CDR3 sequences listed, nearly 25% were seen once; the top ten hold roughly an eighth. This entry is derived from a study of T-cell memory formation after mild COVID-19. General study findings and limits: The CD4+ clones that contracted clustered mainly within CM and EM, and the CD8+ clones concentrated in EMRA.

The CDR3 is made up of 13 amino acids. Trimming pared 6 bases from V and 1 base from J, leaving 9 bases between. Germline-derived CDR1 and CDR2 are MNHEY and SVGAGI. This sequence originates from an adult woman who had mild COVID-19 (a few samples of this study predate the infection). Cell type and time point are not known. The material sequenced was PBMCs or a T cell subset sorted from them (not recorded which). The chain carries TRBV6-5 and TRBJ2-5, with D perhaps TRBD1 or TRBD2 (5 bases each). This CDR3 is CASRGTVQETQYF. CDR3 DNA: TGTGCCAGCAGGGGGACGGTCCAAGAGACCCAGTACTTC.